This T cell receptor (beta chain) stems from a study of CD8+ T cells in alopecia areata (dated by TCRdb to 2016 to 2018). Some background on the complete study: The treated patients took part in an open-label pilot trial in which moderate-to-severe alopecia areata was treated with oral tofacitinib at 5 to 10 mg twice daily. immunoSEQ multiplex PCR using 35 Vbeta forward primers and 13 Jbeta reverse primers was used to amplify TCRbeta CDR3 regions. To study T cell clonal expansion in alopecia areata, the researchers applied high-throughput TCRbeta sequencing to both the C3H/HeJ mouse model and human patients. Tofacitinib-treated patients had biopsies at baseline and at 4 and 24 weeks of treatment, with a later scalp biopsy in several patients. Patients stayed on tofacitinib for 6 to 18 months and then had 6 months of follow-up off drug so that delayed response and recurrence could be assessed. RNA was extracted with the PAXgene miRNA kit for fixed scalp, the miRNeasy kit for PBMCs, and the RNeasy kit for mouse skin. Scalp clonality was compared among normal scalp (n=4), patchy alopecia areata scalp (n=8), and alopecia totalis/universalis scalp (n=8). Human TCRbeta sequencing covered scalp tissue and sorted CD4+ and CD8+ peripheral blood T cells from patchy and totalis/universalis alopecia areata patients and healthy controls. The SALT score, which quantifies the percentage of affected scalp surface area, was used to measure disease severity in treated patients. Broader findings and caveats from the paper: Tofacitinib significantly lowered scalp clonality and the number of expanded CD8+ clones among the top 100 scalp clones. Shared TCR sequences between patients were less evident than in mice, which may be partly attributable to HLA diversity in the patient population. During tofacitinib treatment, many expanded lesional clones stuck around in both scalp and blood, and this persistence may partly explain why relapse happens after treatment is stopped. Scalp TCR repertoire analysis is complicated because resident alphabeta T cells in normal human skin are also sequenced, whereas mouse skin is dominated by gammadelta T cells. Compared with normal scalp, lesional scalp, particularly in alopecia totalis/universalis, had higher clonality and more expanded CD8+ clones, which suggests antigenic drive. Because the treated cohort was small and included a single nonresponder, larger studies are needed to assess links between baseline CD8+ expansion and response.

Deletion took 3 bases off V and 6 bases off J, with a span of 8 bases between the germline ends. The CDR3 measures 12 amino acids from cysteine to phenylalanine. The retained sequence is limited to the CDR3, 36 bases, with the frame set at the first base. Sequences ENHRY (CDR1) and SYGVKD (CDR2) are obtained from the germline V gene. The treatment or condition label for this specimen denotes: oral pan-JAK inhibitor, 5-10 mg twice daily. Lesional scalp punch biopsies and peripheral blood were collected from alopecia areata patients. PBMCs were isolated by density centrifugation and stained for CD3, CD4 and CD8, after which CD4+ and CD8+ T cells were sorted on a FACSAria. Libraries were built with the immunoSEQ multiplex PCR assay. RNA was extracted from all samples and reverse transcribed into cDNA as template for TCR sequencing. SuperScript III was used for first-strand cDNA synthesis, primed with a 2:1 mix of oligo-dT and random hexamers. A synthetic immune receptor repertoire was used to assess amplification bias, and residual bias was removed computationally. Per the authors' processing: After raw reads were preprocessed to remove errors, the CDR3 was defined following IMGT conventions as running from the conserved cysteine to phenylalanine. To get clonality, Shannon entropy was normalized by log2 of the number of productive unique TCRs and the result was subtracted from 1. Whether each scalp clone was CD4 or CD8 was inferred by checking scalp TCRbeta sequences against the CD4 and CD8 repertoires from sorted blood. Drawn from immuneACCESS, this table holds only the in-frame rearrangements with V and J called that TCRdb kept. Clones are partly lost; checked studies trace under half to an unresolved V gene and leave the rest unexplained. V and J calls and clone size are given by that table; D and trimming were obtained from the DNA. The sample table records hundreds of thousands of clones; over 45% of these occur just once. The top ten clones comprise about 0.9% of the sample.

With regard to this clone: This clone's antigen is unknown. No base quality values were provided; no much bigger clone lies one nucleotide off.

This TCR came from a human donor with alopecia areata. The receptor chain draws on TRBV10-3 and TRBJ1-1; a tentative D call is TRBD1 (6 bases match). This material consisted of CD4+ T cells sorted from blood, taken around week 54, from a patient treated with tofacitinib. At the DNA level, the sequence is TGTGCCATCAGTGAAGGACAGTCTGAAGCTTTCTTT. Its protein reads: CAISEGQSEAFF.